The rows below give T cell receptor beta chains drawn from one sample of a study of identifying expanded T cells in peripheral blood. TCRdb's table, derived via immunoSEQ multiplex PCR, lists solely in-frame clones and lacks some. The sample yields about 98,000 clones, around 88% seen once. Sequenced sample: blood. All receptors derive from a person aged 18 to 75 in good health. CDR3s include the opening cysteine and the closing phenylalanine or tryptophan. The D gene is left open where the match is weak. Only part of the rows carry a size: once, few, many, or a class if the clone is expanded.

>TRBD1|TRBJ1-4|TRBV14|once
CASSQGEGQGNEKLFF
TGTGCCAGCAGCCAAGGAGAGGGACAGGGGAATGAAAAACTGTTTTTT
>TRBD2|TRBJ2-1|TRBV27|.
CASSLVAGGYNEQFF
TGTGCCAGCAGCCTTGTAGCGGGAGGGTACAATGAGCAGTTCTTC
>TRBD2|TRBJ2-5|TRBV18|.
CASSPEASGQETQYF
TGTGCCAGCTCCCCTGAGGCTAGCGGCCAAGAGACCCAGTACTTC
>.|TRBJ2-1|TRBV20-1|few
CSASHEQFF
TGCAGTGCTAGTCATGAGCAGTTCTTC
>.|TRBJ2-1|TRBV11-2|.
CASSLGTADNEQFF
TGTGCCAGCAGCTTAGGGACAGCCGACAATGAGCAGTTCTTC
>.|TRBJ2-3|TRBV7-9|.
CASSQNQGDTQYF
TGTGCCAGCAGCCAAAACCAGGGGGATACGCAGTATTTT
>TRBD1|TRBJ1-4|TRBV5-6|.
CASSRRPGTVDPTNEKLFF
TGTGCCAGCAGCCGCCGGCCCGGGACAGTAGATCCAACTAATGAAAAACTGTTTTTT
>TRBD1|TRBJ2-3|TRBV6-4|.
CASSDLTGASTDTQYF
TGTGCCAGCAGTGACTTGACAGGGGCGAGCACAGATACGCAGTATTTT
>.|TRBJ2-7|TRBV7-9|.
CASSQQGYEQYF
TGTGCCAGCAGCCAACAGGGTTACGAGCAGTACTTC
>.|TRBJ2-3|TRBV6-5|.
CASSSRPGYTDTQYF
TGTGCCAGCAGCTCTCGGCCGGGGTACACAGATACGCAGTATTTT
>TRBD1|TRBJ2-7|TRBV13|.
CASSLRTGAIYEQYF
TGTGCCAGCAGCCTGCGGACAGGGGCAATATACGAGCAGTACTTC
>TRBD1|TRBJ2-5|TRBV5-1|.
CASSPGQEGETQYF
TGCGCCAGCAGCCCGGGACAGGAGGGGGAGACCCAGTACTTC
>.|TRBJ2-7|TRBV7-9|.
CASSLGTTVTYEQYF
TGTGCCAGCAGCTTAGGAACGACAGTGACCTACGAGCAGTACTTC
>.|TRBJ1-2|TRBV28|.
CASTSSGGSEDFYGYTF
TGTGCCAGTACCTCCAGTGGGGGCTCCGAAGACTTCTATGGCTACACCTTC
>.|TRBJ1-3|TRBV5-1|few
CASSSPGTGNTIYF
TGCGCCAGCAGCAGCCCAGGGACTGGAAACACCATATATTTT
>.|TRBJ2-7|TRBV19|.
CASSTERGWHEQYF
TGTGCCAGTAGTACAGAAAGAGGGTGGCACGAGCAGTACTTC
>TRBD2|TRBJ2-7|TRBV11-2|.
CASSFPSGGRRVREQYF
TGTGCCAGCAGCTTTCCTAGCGGGGGGAGAAGGGTGCGCGAGCAGTACTTC
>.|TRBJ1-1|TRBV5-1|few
CASSLDYGGLMNTEAFF
TGCGCCAGCAGCTTGGATTACGGGGGACTAATGAACACTGAAGCTTTCTTT
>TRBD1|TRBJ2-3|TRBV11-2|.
CASSLVRGQREDTQYF
TGTGCCAGCAGCTTAGTCAGGGGGCAACGTGAAGATACGCAGTATTTT
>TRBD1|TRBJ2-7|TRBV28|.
CASTYVDRTGEQYF
TGTGCCAGCACGTATGTGGACAGGACGGGCGAGCAGTACTTC
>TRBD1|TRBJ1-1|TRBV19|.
CASSRTGIEYTEAFF
TGTGCCAGTTCCAGGACAGGGATCGAGTACACTGAAGCTTTCTTT
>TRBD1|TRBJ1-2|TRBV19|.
CASSDRGQGGYTF
TGTGCCAGTAGCGACAGGGGGCAAGGTGGCTACACCTTC
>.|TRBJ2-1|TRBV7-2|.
CASSLDWLSEQFF
TGTGCCAGCAGCTTAGACTGGCTAAGTGAGCAGTTCTTC
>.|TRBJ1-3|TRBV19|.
CASSIAGSFSGNTIYF
TGTGCCAGTAGTATAGCGGGCAGCTTTTCTGGAAACACCATATATTTT
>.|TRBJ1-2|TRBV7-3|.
CASSPDRLNYGYTF
TGTGCCAGCAGCCCGGACAGACTTAACTATGGCTACACCTTC